This T cell receptor (beta chain) stems from a study of blood T cells in healthy people across ages. This CDR3 is 15 amino acids long. CDR1 and CDR2 from the germline V gene are SGHVS and FQNEAQ. The V and J ends lost 1 base and 2 bases, in that order; junction bases with no gene match: 4. This clonotype came up a few times. The authors ran a second PCR of about 6 to 11 cycles using a sample-barcoded 5' primer and a J-beta primer mix. One entry per CDR3 protein results from TCRdb running MiXCR on the 5' RACE reads. Of under 2 million distinct CDR3 sequences in the sample, about 32% are singletons; the top ten hold about 11%.

The chain employs TRBV7-8 and TRBJ2-7, with 8 bases that match TRBD1. Source material: blood. The clonotype comes from a woman aged 25 to 39 in good health. The CDR3 reads CASSLVTRGPYEQYF. CDR3 in DNA: TGTGCCAGCAGCTTAGTTACCAGGGGGCCCTACGAGCAGTACTTC.